These T cell receptor beta chains were read from a single sample in a study of T-cell memory formation after mild COVID-19. TCRdb reanalysed the 5' RACE reads using MiXCR and keeps one entry per CDR3 protein. The table records about 250,000 distinct CDR3 sequences, 15% of them present only once. The sample comprised PBMCs or a T cell subset sorted from them (not recorded which). The receptors were sampled from an adult woman who had mild COVID-19 (a few samples of this study predate the infection). Cell type and time point are not known. CDR3s include the opening cysteine and the closing phenylalanine or tryptophan. D genes are given only for firm matches. Clone size is shown for a subset of rows, as once, few, many or a class of expanded clone.

TRBJ1-2 | - | - | TRBV7-8 | TGTGCCAGCAGCTTCGAGGGATCGTATGGCTACACCTTC | CASSFEGSYGYTF
TRBJ1-2 | - | many | TRBV20-1 | TGCAGTGCGTCGACAGGCGAAGACTATGGCTACACCTTC | CSASTGEDYGYTF
TRBJ1-5 | - | few | TRBV30 | TGTGCCTGGAGTGTAGATGGGGGCTATCAGCCCCAGCATTTT | CAWSVDGGYQPQHF
TRBJ1-6 | TRBD1 | - | TRBV6-5 | TGTGCCAGCAGCCCGACTGTGACAGGGATTAATTCACCCCTCCACTTT | CASSPTVTGINSPLHF
TRBJ2-6 | TRBD1 | - | TRBV3-1 | TGTGCCAGCAGGGGACAGGGGGCGCTGTCTGGGGCCAACGTCCTGACTTTC | CASRGQGALSGANVLTF
TRBJ1-2 | TRBD1 | - | TRBV3-1 | TGTGCCAGCAGCCAGTCAGGGGGCGGCGATGGCTACACCTTC | CASSQSGGGDGYTF
TRBJ2-3 | TRBD2 | - | TRBV5-4 | TGTGCCAGCAGTATCGGACTAGCGGGGGGCACAGATACGCAGTATTTT | CASSIGLAGGTDTQYF
TRBJ2-3 | - | few | TRBV20-1 | TGCAGTGCTAGAGGCGGATTCAGCACAGATACGCAGTATTTT | CSARGGFSTDTQYF
TRBJ2-3 | TRBD2 | - | TRBV30 | TGTGCCTGGAGTGTTACCGGGGGGTCGGATACGCAGTATTTT | CAWSVTGGSDTQYF
TRBJ2-3 | - | - | TRBV5-1 | TGCGCCAGCAGCTTCGGGCAACTCACAGATACGCAGTATTTT | CASSFGQLTDTQYF
TRBJ2-1 | TRBD2 | - | TRBV4-3 | TGCGCCAGCAGCCAGACTAGCGGGAGCTCCTACAATGAGCAGTTCTTC | CASSQTSGSSYNEQFF
TRBJ1-5 | TRBD1 | - | TRBV18 | TGTGCCAGCTCAAGGGGGCAGGATCAGCCCCAGCATTTT | CASSRGQDQPQHF
TRBJ1-3 | - | few | TRBV5-1 | TGCGCCAGCAGAGTAGGCTCTGGAAACACCATATATTTT | CASRVGSGNTIYF
TRBJ1-1 | - | few | TRBV9 | TGTGCCAGCAGCGCCGCCAGTCAGAACACTGAAGCTTTCTTT | CASSAASQNTEAFF
TRBJ2-7 | - | few | TRBV12-3/TRBV12-4 | TGTGCCAGCAGTTCCCCTACCCTAACCAGGGAGCAGTACTTC | CASSSPTLTREQYF
TRBJ1-5 | TRBD1 | - | TRBV20-1 | TGCAGTGCTAGCAACATTCAACAGGGGGTCAATCAGCCCCAGCATTTT | CSASNIQQGVNQPQHF
TRBJ2-3 | TRBD1 | few | TRBV5-1 | TGCGCCAGCAGCTACTTAACGGGACAGGGGAGCACAGATACGCAGTATTTT | CASSYLTGQGSTDTQYF
TRBJ2-7 | - | - | TRBV12-3/TRBV12-4 | TGTGCCAGCAGTTTTGGTGCGGCTCACTCCTACGAGCAGTACTTC | CASSFGAAHSYEQYF
TRBJ2-7 | TRBD1 | few | TRBV12-3/TRBV12-4 | TGTGCCAGCAGCCGGGGACAGGGCGAGCAGTACTTC | CASSRGQGEQYF
TRBJ1-5 | - | - | TRBV7-2 | TGTGCCAGCAGCTCCGTAGGGGGGAGTAATCAGCCCCAGCATTTT | CASSSVGGSNQPQHF
TRBJ2-3 | - | - | TRBV19 | TGTGCCATTTCACCTTCTTGGGGCGTTACAGATACGCAGTATTTT | CAISPSWGVTDTQYF
TRBJ2-5 | - | few | TRBV15 | TGTGCCACCAGCAGAGATACGGGGGTCGGGCAAGAGACCCAGTACTTC | CATSRDTGVGQETQYF
TRBJ2-3 | TRBD2 | few | TRBV9 | TGTGCCAGCAGCCCACTAGCGGGGGACACAGATACGCAGTATTTT | CASSPLAGDTDTQYF
TRBJ1-2 | - | - | TRBV14 | TGTGCCAGCAGCCGGACTGGGGCCAGGGCATCGGATGGCTACACCTTC | CASSRTGARASDGYTF
TRBJ2-1 | TRBD2 | few | TRBV5-5 | TGTGCCAGCAGCTTGGCCGCTAGCGGGGCGGCCTACAATGAGCAGTTCTTC | CASSLAASGAAYNEQFF
TRBJ1-2 | - | - | TRBV10-3 | TGTGCCATCAGCAGGGACGGGCTTTATGGCTACACCTTC | CAISRDGLYGYTF
TRBJ2-1 | TRBD2 | few | TRBV7-7 | TGTGCTAGCATGAAGGGAGGGTCCCACAATGAGCAGTTCTTC | CASMKGGSHNEQFF
TRBJ1-1 | - | - | TRBV9 | TGTGCCAGCAGCGAGCAGTTGACCACTGAAGCTTTCTTT | CASSEQLTTEAFF
TRBJ2-4 | TRBD2 | - | TRBV29-1 | TGCAGCGTTGACCTGATGTTTAGCGGGAGACCCAAAAACATTCAGTACTTC | CSVDLMFSGRPKNIQYF
TRBJ2-3 | TRBD2 | once | TRBV6-1 | TGTGCCAGCAGTACAGCGGGGTTCACAGATACGCAGTATTTT | CASSTAGFTDTQYF
TRBJ2-2 | - | - | TRBV4-1 | TGCGCCAGCAGCTATCAGGGGAGCAACACCGGGGAGCTGTTTTTT | CASSYQGSNTGELFF
TRBJ2-7 | - | - | TRBV30 | TGTGCCTGGAAGATCCTAGCACCCTACGAGCAGTACTTC | CAWKILAPYEQYF
TRBJ2-7 | TRBD1 | - | TRBV2 | TGTGCCAGCAGTGAGACCCTGACCGGGACAGAACCCTACGAGCAGTACTTC | CASSETLTGTEPYEQYF
TRBJ2-1 | - | few | TRBV7-9 | TGTGCCAGCAGCTTAGACGTACAAGGCGGTGAGCAGTTCTTC | CASSLDVQGGEQFF
TRBJ2-7 | TRBD2 | few | TRBV7-2 | TGTGCCAGCAGCCGAACGGGACTAGCGGGCTACGAGCAGTACTTC | CASSRTGLAGYEQYF
TRBJ2-4 | - | - | TRBV19 | TGTGCCAGTAGTATTCATGACAGACACATTCAGTACTTC | CASSIHDRHIQYF
TRBJ2-6 | - | - | TRBV30 | TGTGCCTGGAGTGGACAGCTTGGGGCCAACGTCCTGACTTTC | CAWSGQLGANVLTF
TRBJ2-3 | TRBD2 | - | TRBV20-1 | TGCAGTGCTCTGAGGACTAGCGGGAGGGACACAGATACGCAGTATTTT | CSALRTSGRDTDTQYF
TRBJ1-3 | - | few | TRBV12-3/TRBV12-4 | TGTGCCAGCAGTCCCGGACCCAAACTATATTTT | CASSPGPKLYF
TRBJ2-1 | - | once | TRBV7-4 | TGTGCCAGCAGCTTAGTTGGGGGCTACAATGAGCAGTTCTTC | CASSLVGGYNEQFF
TRBJ2-5 | TRBD1 | - | TRBV5-6 | TGTGCCAGCAGCTTAACCGGGACAGGGTCGTGGGAGACCCAGTACTTC | CASSLTGTGSWETQYF
TRBJ2-1 | - | - | TRBV7-3 | TGTGCCAGCAGCTTAAACGCCGGGGTCAATGAGCAGTTCTTC | CASSLNAGVNEQFF
TRBJ2-5 | - | many | TRBV3-1 | TGTGCCAGCAGCCCTCCGACAATCCAAGAGACCCAGTACTTC | CASSPPTIQETQYF
TRBJ2-3 | TRBD1 | few | TRBV7-2 | TGTGCCAGCACCCCTCAAGGGGGCCGCACAGATACGCAGTATTTT | CASTPQGGRTDTQYF
TRBJ1-2 | - | - | TRBV4-1 | TGCGCCAGCAGCCAAGATTTGACAGTAGCTAACTATGGCTACACCTTC | CASSQDLTVANYGYTF
TRBJ2-3 | TRBD2 | - | TRBV6-6 | TGTGCCAGCAGACCCCTTCCTCCTAGCGGGAGGGCCGATACGCAGTATTTT | CASRPLPPSGRADTQYF
TRBJ1-5 | - | - | TRBV12-3/TRBV12-4 | TGTGCCAGCAAGACCCTAAGTCAGCCCCAGCATTTT | CASKTLSQPQHF
TRBJ1-2 | TRBD1 | - | TRBV4-1 | TGCGCCAGCAGCCATAGACAGGGGGCAGACTATGGCTACACCTTC | CASSHRQGADYGYTF
TRBJ1-4 | - | few | TRBV4-1 | TGCGCCAGCAGCCAAGCGTCTAGGTTAACTAATGAAAAACTGTTTTTT | CASSQASRLTNEKLFF
TRBJ1-5 | - | many | TRBV4-3 | TGCGCCAGCAGCCAAGAAGGCGGGAACAATCAGCCCCAGCATTTT | CASSQEGGNNQPQHF
TRBJ2-7 | TRBD2 | few | TRBV5-1 | TGCGCCAGCAGAGCTAGCGGGGAGTACGAGCAGTACTTC | CASRASGEYEQYF
TRBJ1-2 | - | - | TRBV15 | TGTGCCACCAGCGTAGGACCGTATGGCTACACCTTC | CATSVGPYGYTF
TRBJ2-3 | - | few | TRBV24-1 | TGTGCCACCAGGGGATCAACGGGGGATACGCAGTATTTT | CATRGSTGDTQYF
TRBJ2-2 | - | - | TRBV5-1 | TGCGCCAGCAGCTTGGTAGCAAGCGGGACCGGGGAGCTGTTTTTT | CASSLVASGTGELFF
TRBJ2-7 | TRBD1 | many | TRBV19 | TGTGCCAGTAGTCCGGACAGGGGGTTGTCCTACGAGCAGTACTTC | CASSPDRGLSYEQYF
TRBJ2-7 | TRBD2 | - | TRBV5-3 | TGTGCCAGAAGCTTGACCTTGAGGGAGGGCCAACACGAGCAGTACTTC | CARSLTLREGQHEQYF
TRBJ2-5 | - | many | TRBV5-1 | TGCGCCAGCAGCTCTCCACAGGGAGGGCAAGAGACCCAGTACTTC | CASSSPQGGQETQYF
TRBJ2-2 | TRBD2 | many | TRBV12-3/TRBV12-4 | TGTGCCAGCAGGTTTAGCGGGAGCAGCGCCGGGGAGCTGTTTTTT | CASRFSGSSAGELFF
TRBJ1-1 | TRBD1 | - | TRBV20-1 | TGCAGTGCTACAATTCCGGGACAGGGAAGACAAGCTTTCTTT | CSATIPGQGRQAFF
TRBJ2-1 | - | - | TRBV24-1 | TGTGCCACCAGTGACCAAGACCGGGACCTCAATGAGCAGTTCTTC | CATSDQDRDLNEQFF